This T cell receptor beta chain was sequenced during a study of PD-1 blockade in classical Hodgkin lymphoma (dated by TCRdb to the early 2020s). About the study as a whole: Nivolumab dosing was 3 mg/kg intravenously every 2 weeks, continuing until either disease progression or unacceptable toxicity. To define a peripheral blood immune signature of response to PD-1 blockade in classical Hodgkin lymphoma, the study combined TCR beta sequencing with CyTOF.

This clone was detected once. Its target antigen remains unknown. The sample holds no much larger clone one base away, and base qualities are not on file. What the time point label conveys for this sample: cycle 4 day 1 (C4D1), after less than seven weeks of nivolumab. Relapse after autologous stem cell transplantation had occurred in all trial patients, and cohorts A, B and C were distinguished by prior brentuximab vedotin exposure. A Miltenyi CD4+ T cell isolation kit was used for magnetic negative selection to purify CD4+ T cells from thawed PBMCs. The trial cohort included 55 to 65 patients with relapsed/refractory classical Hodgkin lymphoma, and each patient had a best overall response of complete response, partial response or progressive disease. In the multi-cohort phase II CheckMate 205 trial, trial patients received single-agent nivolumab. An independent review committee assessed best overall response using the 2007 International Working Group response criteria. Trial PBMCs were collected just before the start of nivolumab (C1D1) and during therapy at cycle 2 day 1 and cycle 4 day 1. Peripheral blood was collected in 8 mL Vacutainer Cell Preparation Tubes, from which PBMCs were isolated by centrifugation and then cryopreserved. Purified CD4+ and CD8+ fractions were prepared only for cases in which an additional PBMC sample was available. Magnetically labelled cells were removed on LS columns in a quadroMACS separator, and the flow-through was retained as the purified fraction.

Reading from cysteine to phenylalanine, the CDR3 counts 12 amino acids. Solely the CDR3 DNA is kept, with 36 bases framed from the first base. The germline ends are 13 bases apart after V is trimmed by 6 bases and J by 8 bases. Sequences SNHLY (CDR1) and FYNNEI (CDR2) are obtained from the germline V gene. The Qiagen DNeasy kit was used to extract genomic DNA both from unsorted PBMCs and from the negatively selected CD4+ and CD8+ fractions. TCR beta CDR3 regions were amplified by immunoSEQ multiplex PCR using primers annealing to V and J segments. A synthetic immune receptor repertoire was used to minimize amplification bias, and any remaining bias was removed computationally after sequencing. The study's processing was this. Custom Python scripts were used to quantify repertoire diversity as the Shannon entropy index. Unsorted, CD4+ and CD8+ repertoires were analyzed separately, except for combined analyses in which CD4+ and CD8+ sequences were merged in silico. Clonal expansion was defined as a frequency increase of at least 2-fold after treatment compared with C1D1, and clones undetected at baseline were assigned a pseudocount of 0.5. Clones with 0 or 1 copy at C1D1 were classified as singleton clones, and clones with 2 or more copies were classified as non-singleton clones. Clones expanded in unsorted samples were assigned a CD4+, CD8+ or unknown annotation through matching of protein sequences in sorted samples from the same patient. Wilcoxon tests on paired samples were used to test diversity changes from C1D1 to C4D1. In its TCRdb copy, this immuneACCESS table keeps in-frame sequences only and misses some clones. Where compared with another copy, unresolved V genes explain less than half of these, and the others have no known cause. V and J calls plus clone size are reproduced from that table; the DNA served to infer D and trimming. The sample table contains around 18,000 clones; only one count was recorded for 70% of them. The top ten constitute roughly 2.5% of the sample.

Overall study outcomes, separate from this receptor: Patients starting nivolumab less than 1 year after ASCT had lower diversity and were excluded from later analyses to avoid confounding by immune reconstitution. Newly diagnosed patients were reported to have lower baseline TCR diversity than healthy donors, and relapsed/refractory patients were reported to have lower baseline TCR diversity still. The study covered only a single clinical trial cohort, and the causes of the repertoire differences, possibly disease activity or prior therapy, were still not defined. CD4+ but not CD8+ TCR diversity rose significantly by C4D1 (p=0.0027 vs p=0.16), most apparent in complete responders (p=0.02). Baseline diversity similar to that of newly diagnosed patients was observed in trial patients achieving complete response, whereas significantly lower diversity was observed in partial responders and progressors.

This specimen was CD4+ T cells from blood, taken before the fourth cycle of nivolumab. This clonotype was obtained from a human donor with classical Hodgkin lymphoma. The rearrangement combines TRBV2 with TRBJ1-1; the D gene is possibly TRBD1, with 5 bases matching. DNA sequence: TGTGCCAGCAGGTTTTTGGCAGGGGAAGCTTTCTTT. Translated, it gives CASRFLAGEAFF.